This is a list of T cell receptor beta chains from one sample in a study of blood T cell repertoires in COVID-19. The repertoire was sequenced with immunoSEQ multiplex PCR; TCRdb's copy has only in-frame clones and lacks some. The sample includes 450,000 or so clones, around nine tenths seen only once; the top ten take more than 0.7%. Specimen: peripheral blood. These receptors originate from a young man with COVID-19, enrolled during active disease. The CDR3 runs from the conserved cysteine through the conserved F or W. The D gene is left open where the match is weak. Only part of the rows carry a size: once, few, many, or a class if the clone is expanded.

j_call | clone_size | d_call | v_call | cdr3_aa | cdr3_nt
TRBJ2-2 | - | TRBD2 | TRBV19 | CASSILTSGSYWVNTGELFF | TGTGCCAGTAGTATTTTGACTAGCGGGAGTTATTGGGTGAACACCGGGGAGCTGTTTTTT
TRBJ2-2 | once | TRBD2 | TRBV24-1 | CATSDPQGLAGTGELFF | TGTGCCACCAGTGATCCTCAGGGACTAGCGGGAACCGGGGAGCTGTTTTTT
TRBJ2-1 | - | TRBD2 | TRBV7-8 | CASSLGSGGRAGGNEQFF | TGTGCCAGCAGCTTAGGGTCTGGCGGGAGGGCGGGGGGCAATGAGCAGTTCTTC
TRBJ2-1 | once | TRBD2 | TRBV5-1 | CASSSIPTSAYNEQFF | TGCGCCAGCAGCTCGATCCCGACTAGCGCCTACAATGAGCAGTTCTTC
TRBJ1-3 | - | TRBD1 | TRBV3-1/TRBV3-2 | CASSPGGSGNTIYF | TGTGCCAGCAGTCCAGGGGGCTCTGGAAACACCATATATTTT
TRBJ2-7 | - | - | TRBV18 | CASSPNQGAPDEQYF | TGTGCCAGCTCACCAAATCAAGGAGCCCCGGACGAGCAGTACTTC
TRBJ2-1 | - | TRBD1 | TRBV5-1 | CASSEGGQGASNEQFF | TGCGCCAGCAGCGAAGGGGGACAGGGGGCTTCCAATGAGCAGTTCTTC
TRBJ1-1 | - | - | TRBV25-1 | CASSDRASVRAFF | TGTGCCAGCAGTGACAGGGCAAGTGTTAGGGCTTTCTTT
TRBJ2-7 | - | - | TRBV28 | CASSFGSSGTPEQYF | TGTGCCAGCAGTTTTGGTAGCTCCGGGACACCCGAGCAGTACTTC
TRBJ1-2 | - | - | TRBV12-3/TRBV12-4 | CASSYSSNYGYTF | TGTGCCAGCAGTTATAGTTCGAACTATGGCTACACCTTC
TRBJ2-1 | - | TRBD2 | TRBV10-3 | CAISFGLAGGGNEQFF | TGTGCCATCAGTTTCGGACTAGCGGGAGGAGGGAATGAGCAGTTCTTC
TRBJ2-7 | - | - | TRBV27 | CASSLSSGYGSYEQYF | TGTGCCAGCAGTTTATCTTCGGGGTATGGTTCCTACGAGCAGTACTTC
TRBJ2-3 | - | - | TRBV5-1 | CASSLGRGPTDTQYF | TGCGCCAGCAGCTTGGGGCGGGGGCCCACAGATACGCAGTATTTT
TRBJ2-7 | - | - | TRBV3-1/TRBV3-2 | CASSLGQYEQYF | TGTGCCAGCAGCCTCGGACAGTACGAGCAGTACTTC
TRBJ2-7 | - | TRBD1 | TRBV15 | CATSSDRGLDEQYF | TGTGCCACCAGCAGTGACAGGGGGCTGGACGAGCAGTACTTC
TRBJ1-5 | - | TRBD1 | TRBV24-1 | CATSDLPPPRNQGAPVANQPQHF | TGTGCCACCAGTGATTTGCCCCCCCCACGTAATCAGGGGGCGCCGGTAGCAAATCAGCCCCAGCATTTT
TRBJ2-3 | - | TRBD2 | TRBV11-3 | CASSLGLAGDGDTQYF | TGTGCCAGCAGCTTAGGACTAGCGGGAGATGGGGATACGCAGTATTTT
TRBJ1-5 | - | - | TRBV19 | CASSRDRDQPQHF | TGTGCCAGTAGCCGCGACAGAGATCAGCCCCAGCATTTT
TRBJ2-7 | - | TRBD2 | TRBV2 | CASNTLTSGDHYEQYF | TGTGCCAGCAACACTCTGACTAGCGGGGATCATTACGAGCAGTACTTC
TRBJ2-5 | - | - | TRBV11-3 | CASSLDNREAVQETQYF | TGTGCCAGCAGCTTAGACAATCGAGAGGCGGTACAAGAGACCCAGTACTTC
TRBJ1-5 | few | - | TRBV27 | CASRLTGTSNQPQHF | TGTGCCAGCAGACTAACAGGGACTAGCAATCAGCCCCAGCATTTT
TRBJ2-1 | - | - | TRBV5-6 | CASSLWRVYNEQFF | TGTGCCAGCAGCTTGTGGCGGGTTTACAATGAGCAGTTCTTC
TRBJ2-1 | - | TRBD2 | TRBV10-3 | CAISATSVHEQFF | TGTGCCATCAGTGCCACTAGCGTCCATGAGCAGTTCTTC
TRBJ2-2 | - | - | TRBV25-1 | CASIDKNTGELFF | TGTGCCAGCATCGACAAAAACACCGGGGAGCTGTTTTTT
TRBJ2-1 | - | TRBD1 | TRBV24-1 | CATSERGAGQGAPDEQFF | TGTGCCACCAGTGAGAGGGGGGCGGGACAGGGGGCGCCTGATGAGCAGTTCTTC
TRBJ2-7 | once | - | TRBV18 | CASSESLSYEQYF | TGTGCCAGCTCCGAGAGCCTCTCCTACGAGCAGTACTTC
TRBJ2-1 | - | - | TRBV24-1 | CATSRPGSYNEQFF | TGTGCCACCAGTAGACCGGGCTCCTACAATGAGCAGTTCTTC
TRBJ2-5 | - | TRBD2 | TRBV4-1 | CASSQEITWTSEETQYF | TGCGCCAGCAGCCAAGAAATTACATGGACTAGCGAAGAGACCCAGTACTTC
TRBJ2-7 | - | TRBD2 | TRBV7-3 | CAGPRPVAGGIAEQYF | TGTGCCGGACCCCGGCCCGTAGCGGGAGGGATTGCCGAGCAGTACTTC
TRBJ1-5 | few | TRBD1 | TRBV2 | CASSVGQGPQPQHF | TGTGCCAGCAGTGTAGGACAGGGTCCTCAGCCCCAGCATTTT
TRBJ2-3 | - | TRBD2 | TRBV5-1 | CASSPGSGGRDTQYF | TGCGCCAGCAGCCCTGGGAGCGGGGGGAGGGATACGCAGTATTTT